Included here is one T cell receptor (beta chain) sequence, with context. Its specificity is not known. V lost 3 bases and J lost 6, with 18 bases in between. Germline loops: CDR1 SNHLY, CDR2 FYNNEI. The CDR3 extends over 15 amino acids. This entry is derived from a study of T cells in Graves' hyperthyroidism and ophthalmopathy. Study-wide context: Peripheral blood was obtained at initial diagnosis, preceding any treatment.

The definition of stable Graves' hyperthyroidism was no ophthalmopathy progression within 18 months. Recently diagnosed hyperthyroidism of less than 2 months' duration affected patients aged 18 to 65. RNA transcripts were the template for amplifying TCR beta CDR3 regions. The HTBI primer set served for first-round RT-PCR of the TCR CDR3. Via MiXCR, TCRdb re-called the multiplex PCR reads, giving one row per CDR3 protein. The sample records about 840,000 distinct CDR3 sequences, roughly 40% being singletons. The study, taken as a whole, reports: Among clonotypes expanded in thyroid above 0.001, most were also found in blood.

Sequencing used blood. V gene TRBV2 combines with J gene TRBJ2-7; D not resolved. The TCR was taken from a man aged 18 to 29 with Graves' hyperthyroidism. Here the CDR3 reads CASSDRGSPSSEQYF. CDR3 sequence (DNA): TGTGCCAGCAGTGATAGAGGTTCACCCTCTAGCGAGCAGTACTTC. Complete variable domain (other parts from reference TRBV2 and TRBJ2-7): EPEVTQTPSHQVTQMGQEVILRCVPISNHLYFYWYRQILGQKVEFLVSFYNNEISEKSEIFDDQFSVERPDGSNFTLKIRSTKLEDSAMYFCASSDRGSPSSEQYFGPGTRLTVT.